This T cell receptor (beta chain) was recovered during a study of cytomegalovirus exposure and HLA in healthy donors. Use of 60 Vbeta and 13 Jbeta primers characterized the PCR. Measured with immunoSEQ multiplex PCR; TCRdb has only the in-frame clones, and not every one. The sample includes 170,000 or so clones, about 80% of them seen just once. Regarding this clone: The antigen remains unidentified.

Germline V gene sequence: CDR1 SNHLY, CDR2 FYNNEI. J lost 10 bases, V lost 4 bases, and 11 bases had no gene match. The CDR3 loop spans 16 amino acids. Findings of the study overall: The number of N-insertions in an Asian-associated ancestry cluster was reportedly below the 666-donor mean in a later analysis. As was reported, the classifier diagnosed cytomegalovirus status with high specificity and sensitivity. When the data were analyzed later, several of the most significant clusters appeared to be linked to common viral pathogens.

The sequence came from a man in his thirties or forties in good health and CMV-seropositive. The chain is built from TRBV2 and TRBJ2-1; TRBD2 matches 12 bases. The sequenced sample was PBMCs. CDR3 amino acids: CASSASSGGASLEQFF. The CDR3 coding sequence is TGTGCCAGCAGTGCTTCTAGCGGGGGGGCCTCGCTCGAGCAGTTCTTC.